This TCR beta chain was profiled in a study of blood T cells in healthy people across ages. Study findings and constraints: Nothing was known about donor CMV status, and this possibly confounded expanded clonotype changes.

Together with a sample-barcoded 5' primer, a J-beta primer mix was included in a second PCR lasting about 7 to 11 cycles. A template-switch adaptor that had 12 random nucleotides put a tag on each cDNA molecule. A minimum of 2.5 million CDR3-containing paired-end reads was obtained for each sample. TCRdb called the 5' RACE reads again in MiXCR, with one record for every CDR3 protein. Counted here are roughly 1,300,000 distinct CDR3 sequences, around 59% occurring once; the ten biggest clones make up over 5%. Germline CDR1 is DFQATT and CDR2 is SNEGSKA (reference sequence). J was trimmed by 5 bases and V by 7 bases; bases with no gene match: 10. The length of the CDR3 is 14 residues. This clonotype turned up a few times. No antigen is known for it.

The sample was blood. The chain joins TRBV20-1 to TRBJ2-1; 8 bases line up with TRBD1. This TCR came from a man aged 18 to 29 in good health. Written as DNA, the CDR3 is TGCAGTGTCTCCCCCTGGACAGGGCACAATGAGCAGTTCTTC. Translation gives CSVSPWTGHNEQFF.